This TCR beta chain was sequenced for a study of read filtering for tumor transcriptome and immune sequencing. Across the whole study: Among patients, approximately 17 were male and more than 12 female, aged roughly 45 to 80 (mean roughly 64). After DNase treatment, RNA was made into whole-transcriptome libraries.

Whole-study results and caveats: Dropping single-read clonotypes raised IR-seq and RNA-seq shared-clonotype correlation.

This clonotype has more than one count but fewer than ten. The antigen is not known. This likely reflects a read error, since a far larger clone is one base away. Molecular barcoded adaptors covering alpha/delta and beta/gamma chains were used on 400 ng RNA. MiXCR, run by TCRdb on the reads, gives a single entry per CDR3 protein. The table lists some 130,000 distinct CDR3 sequences, 13% of them singletons. There are 12 residues in the CDR3. Germline CDR1 and CDR2: SGHRS and YFSETQ. Sampling of bone marrow took place during active disease in every patient. This chain uses TRBV5-1 with TRBJ2-1, with D possibly TRBD2 on 5 matching bases. The TCR was taken from a donor aged 40 or over with multiple myeloma. Source material: a population of CD138-negative cells sorted from bone marrow. The CDR3 coding sequence is TGTGCCAGCAGCTCGGACGGGAATGAGCAGCTCTTC. Translating it yields CASSSDGNEQLF.